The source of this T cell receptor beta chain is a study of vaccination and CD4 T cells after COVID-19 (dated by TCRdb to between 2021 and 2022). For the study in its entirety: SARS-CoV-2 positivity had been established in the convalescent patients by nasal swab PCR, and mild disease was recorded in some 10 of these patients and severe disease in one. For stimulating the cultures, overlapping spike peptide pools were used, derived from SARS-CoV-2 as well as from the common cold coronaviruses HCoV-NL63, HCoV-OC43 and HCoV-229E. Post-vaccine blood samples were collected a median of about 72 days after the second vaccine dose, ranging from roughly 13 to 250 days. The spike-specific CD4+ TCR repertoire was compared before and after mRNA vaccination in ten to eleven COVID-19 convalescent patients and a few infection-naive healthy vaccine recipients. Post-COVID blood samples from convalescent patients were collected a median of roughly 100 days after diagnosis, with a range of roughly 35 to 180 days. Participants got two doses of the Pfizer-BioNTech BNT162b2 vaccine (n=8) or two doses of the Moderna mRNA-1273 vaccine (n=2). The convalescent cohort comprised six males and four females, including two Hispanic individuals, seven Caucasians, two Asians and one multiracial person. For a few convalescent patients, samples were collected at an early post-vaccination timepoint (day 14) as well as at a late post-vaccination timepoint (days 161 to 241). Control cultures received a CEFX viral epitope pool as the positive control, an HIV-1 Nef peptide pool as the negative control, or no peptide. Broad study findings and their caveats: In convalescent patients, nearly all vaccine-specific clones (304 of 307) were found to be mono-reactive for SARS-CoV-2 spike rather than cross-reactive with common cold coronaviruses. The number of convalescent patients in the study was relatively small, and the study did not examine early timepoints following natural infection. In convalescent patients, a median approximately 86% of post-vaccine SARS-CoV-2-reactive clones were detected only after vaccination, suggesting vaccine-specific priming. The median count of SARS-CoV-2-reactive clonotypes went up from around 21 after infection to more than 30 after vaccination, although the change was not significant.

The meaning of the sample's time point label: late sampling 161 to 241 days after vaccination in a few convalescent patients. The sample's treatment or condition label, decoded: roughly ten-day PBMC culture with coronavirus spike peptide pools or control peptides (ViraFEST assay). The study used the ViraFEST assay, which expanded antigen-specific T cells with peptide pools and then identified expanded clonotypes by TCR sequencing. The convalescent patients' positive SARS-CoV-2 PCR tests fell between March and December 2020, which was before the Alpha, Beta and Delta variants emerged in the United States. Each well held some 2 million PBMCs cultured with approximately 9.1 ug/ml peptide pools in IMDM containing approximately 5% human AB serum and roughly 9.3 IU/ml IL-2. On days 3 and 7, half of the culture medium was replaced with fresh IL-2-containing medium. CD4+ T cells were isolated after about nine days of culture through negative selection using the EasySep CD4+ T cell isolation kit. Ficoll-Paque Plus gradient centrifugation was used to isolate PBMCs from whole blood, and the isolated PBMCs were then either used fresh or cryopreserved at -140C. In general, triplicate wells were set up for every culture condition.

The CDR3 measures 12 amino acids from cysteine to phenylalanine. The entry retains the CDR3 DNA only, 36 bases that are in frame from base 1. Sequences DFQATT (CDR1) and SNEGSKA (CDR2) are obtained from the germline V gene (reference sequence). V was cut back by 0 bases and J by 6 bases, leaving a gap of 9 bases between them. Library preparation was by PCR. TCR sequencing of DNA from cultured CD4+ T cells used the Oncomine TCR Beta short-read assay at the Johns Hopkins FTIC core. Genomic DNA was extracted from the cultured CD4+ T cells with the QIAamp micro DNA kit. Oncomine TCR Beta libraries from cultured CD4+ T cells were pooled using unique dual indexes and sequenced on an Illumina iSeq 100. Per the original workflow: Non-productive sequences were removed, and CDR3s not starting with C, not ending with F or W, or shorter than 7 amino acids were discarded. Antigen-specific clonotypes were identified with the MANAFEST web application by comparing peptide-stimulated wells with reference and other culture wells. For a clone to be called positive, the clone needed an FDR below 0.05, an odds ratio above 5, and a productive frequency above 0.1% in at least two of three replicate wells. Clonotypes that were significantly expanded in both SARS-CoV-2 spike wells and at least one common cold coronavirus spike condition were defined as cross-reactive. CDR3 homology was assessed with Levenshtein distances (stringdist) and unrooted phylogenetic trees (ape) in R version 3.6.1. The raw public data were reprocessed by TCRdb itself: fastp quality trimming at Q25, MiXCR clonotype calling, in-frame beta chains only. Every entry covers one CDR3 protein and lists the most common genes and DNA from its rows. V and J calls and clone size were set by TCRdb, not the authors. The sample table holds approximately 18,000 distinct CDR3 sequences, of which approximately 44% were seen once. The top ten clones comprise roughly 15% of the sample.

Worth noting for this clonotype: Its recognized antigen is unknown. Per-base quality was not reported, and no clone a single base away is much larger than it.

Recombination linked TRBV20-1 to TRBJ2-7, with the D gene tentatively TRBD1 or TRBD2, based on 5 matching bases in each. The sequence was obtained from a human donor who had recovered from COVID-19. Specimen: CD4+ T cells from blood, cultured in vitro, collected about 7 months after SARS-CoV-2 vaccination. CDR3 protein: CSARDGTLEQYF. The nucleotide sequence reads TGCAGTGCTAGAGATGGGACCCTCGAGCAGTACTTC.